A single sample gave rise to the 7 T cell receptor beta chains below, sequenced in a study of molecular identifiers for immune sequencing clone quantification listed by TCRdb under 2018. Libraries were built with PCR. The listed sequencing device is Illumina HiSeq 4000. The public reads were reanalyzed by TCRdb: fastp trimming at Q25, MiXCR alignment, in-frame beta chains only. Every CDR3 protein is listed once, alongside the most common genes and DNA of its rows. The sample has around 470,000 distinct CDR3 sequences on record, over 20% of them singletons. The ten largest clones add up to around 0.84% of the sample. Material: naive CD8+ T cells from blood, with Jurkat cell RNA spiked in. The cell subset or site label on this specimen signifies: FACS-sorted CD8+CD4-CCR7+CD45RA+ naive T cells. These TCRs come from a human donor in good health. Some libraries in this study had Jurkat cell RNA spiked in.

This clonotype showed up many times. The chain links TRBV20-1 to TRBJ2-7; 9 bases are a match to TRBD2. Germline lookup yields CDR1 DFQATT and CDR2 SNEGSKA (reference sequence). V shed 0 bases and J 3 bases; nucleotides not matched to a gene: 6. The CDR3 spans 15 residues. The CDR3 DNA sequence: TGCAGTGCTAGAGAAAGGACTAGCGTTGACTACGAGCAGTACTTC. Protein: CSARERTSVDYEQYF.

This clonotype has just a few counts. The rearrangement joins TRBV9 to TRBJ2-3, with a possible D match to TRBD1 (7 bases). The V gene lost 3 bases and the J gene lost 6 bases, with 20 bases spanning the gap. The CDR3 extends over 16 amino acids. Germline-derived CDR1 and CDR2 are SGDLS and YYNGEE. The CDR3 DNA follows: TGTGCCAGCAGCGCTTTTGGTGGAGGGGGCAAGGATACGCAGTATTTT. Residues: CASSAFGGGGKDTQYF.

This clonotype has only a few counts. This sequence joins TRBV27 and TRBJ2-7; a weak D match, TRBD2 (6 bases). Germline loops: CDR1 MNHEY, CDR2 SMNVEV (reference sequence). Trimming took off 6 bases at V and 2 bases at J, with 17 bases between the two ends. CDR3 length equals 15 residues. CDR3 sequence reads: CASSFKGLSTYEQYF. The CDR3 DNA reads TGTGCCAGCAGCTTCAAGGGACTTTCAACCTACGAGCAGTACTTC.

This clonotype was seen ten or more times. The CDR3 spells CASRRDRPDTQYF. The CDR3 DNA is TGTGCCAGCAGGAGGGACAGACCAGATACGCAGTATTTT. The rearrangement links TRBV12-3 or TRBV12-4 to TRBJ2-3, with 7 bases that match TRBD1. V lost 6 bases and J lost 4; bases outside the gene matches: 4. The length of the CDR3 is 13 residues.

This clonotype was counted only a few times. CDR3 nucleotides: TGTGCCAGCAGCTTATTGGGGGGGTCAAGTCAGGAGACCCAGTACTTC. This translates into CASSLLGGSSQETQYF. The chain joins TRBV7-9 to TRBJ2-5; 7 bases line up with TRBD2. Germline V CDR1 and CDR2: SEHNR, FQNEAQ (reference sequence). CDR3 length equals 16 residues. J gave up 5 bases and V 2 bases, and 11 bases lay outside the gene matches.

In its sample, this clonotype was seen a few times. The J gene is TRBJ2-7, the V gene TRBV27, with TRBD1 identical over 9 bases. Germline assignment: CDR1 MNHEY and CDR2 SMNVEV (reference sequence). The CDR3 length is 18 residues. V was pared by 6 bases and J by 5 bases, with 20 bases of the junction left unmatched. The CDR3 loop reads CASSLLGSWGTGSNEQYF. CDR3 in DNA: TGTGCCAGCAGCCTCTTAGGGAGCTGGGGGACAGGGAGTAACGAGCAGTACTTC.

This clonotype was seen repeatedly, ten times or more. The genes are TRBV7-9 and TRBJ2-4; 7 bases are shared with TRBD1. CDR3 length: 15 residues. The V gene end was trimmed by 6 bases and the J gene end by 7 bases; junction bases not matched to a gene: 12. The germline gives CDR1 SEHNR, CDR2 FQNEAQ (reference sequence). In DNA form, the CDR3 reads TGTGCCAGCAGTTTACTAGGGGGCAGGGAGAACATTCAGTACTTC. It is translated as CASSLLGGRENIQYF.